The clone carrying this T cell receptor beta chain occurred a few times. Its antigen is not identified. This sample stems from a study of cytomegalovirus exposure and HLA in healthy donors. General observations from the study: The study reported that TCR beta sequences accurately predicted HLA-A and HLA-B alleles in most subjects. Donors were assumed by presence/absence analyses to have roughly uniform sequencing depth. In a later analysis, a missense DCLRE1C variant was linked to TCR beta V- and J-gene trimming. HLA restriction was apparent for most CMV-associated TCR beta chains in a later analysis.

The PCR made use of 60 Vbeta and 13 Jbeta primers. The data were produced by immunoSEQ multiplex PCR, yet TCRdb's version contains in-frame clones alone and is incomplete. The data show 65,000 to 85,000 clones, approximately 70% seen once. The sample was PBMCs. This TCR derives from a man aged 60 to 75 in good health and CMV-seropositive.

CDR3 sequence (DNA): TGTGCCAGTAGTTATCAGGCGAACTCCTACAATGAGCAGTTCTTC. Its protein is CASSYQANSYNEQFF. This chain uses TRBV19 with TRBJ2-1, with no clear D. Germline V CDR1 and CDR2: LNHDA, SQIVND (reference sequence). This CDR3 is built from 15 residues. V shed 5 bases and J shed 0 bases, with 11 bases lying between them.